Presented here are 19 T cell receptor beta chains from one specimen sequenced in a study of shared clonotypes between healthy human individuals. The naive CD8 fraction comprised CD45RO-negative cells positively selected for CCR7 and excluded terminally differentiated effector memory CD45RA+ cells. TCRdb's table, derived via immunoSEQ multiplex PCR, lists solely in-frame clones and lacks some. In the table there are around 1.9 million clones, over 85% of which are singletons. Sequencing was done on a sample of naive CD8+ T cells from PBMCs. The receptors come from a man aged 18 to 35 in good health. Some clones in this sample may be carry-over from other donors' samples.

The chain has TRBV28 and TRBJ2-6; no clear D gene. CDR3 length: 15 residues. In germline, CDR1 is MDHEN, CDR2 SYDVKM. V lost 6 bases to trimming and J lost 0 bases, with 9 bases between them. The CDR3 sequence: CASSSRPSGANVLTF. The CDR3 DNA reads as TGTGCCAGCAGCTCTAGGCCCTCTGGGGCCAACGTCCTGACTTTC. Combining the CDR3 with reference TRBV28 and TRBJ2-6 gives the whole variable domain DVKVTQSSRYLVKRTGEKVFLECVQDMDHENMFWYRQDPGLGLRLIYFSYDVKMKEKGDIPEGYSVSREKKERFSLILESASTNQTSMYLCASSSRPSGANVLTFGAGSRLTVL.

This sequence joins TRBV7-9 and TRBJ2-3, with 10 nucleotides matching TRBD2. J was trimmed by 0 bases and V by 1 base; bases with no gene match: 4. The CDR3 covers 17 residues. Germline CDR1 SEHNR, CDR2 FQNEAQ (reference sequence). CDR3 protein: CASSLGASGSSTDTQYF. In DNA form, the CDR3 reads TGTGCCAGCAGCTTAGGTGCTAGCGGGAGTAGCACAGATACGCAGTATTTT.

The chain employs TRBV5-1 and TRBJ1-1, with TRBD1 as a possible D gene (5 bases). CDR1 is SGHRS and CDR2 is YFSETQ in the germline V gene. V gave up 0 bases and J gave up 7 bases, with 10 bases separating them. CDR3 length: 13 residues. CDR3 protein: CASSLVWGDEAFF. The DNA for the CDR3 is TGCGCCAGCAGCTTGGTTTGGGGGGATGAAGCTTTCTTT.

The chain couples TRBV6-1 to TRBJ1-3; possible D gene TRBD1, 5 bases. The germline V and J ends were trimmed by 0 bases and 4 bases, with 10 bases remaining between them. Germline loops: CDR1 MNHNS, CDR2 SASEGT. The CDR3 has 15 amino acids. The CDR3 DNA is TGTGCCAGCAGTGAAGCGCACGGGGCGGGAAACACCATATATTTT. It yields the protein CASSEAHGAGNTIYF.

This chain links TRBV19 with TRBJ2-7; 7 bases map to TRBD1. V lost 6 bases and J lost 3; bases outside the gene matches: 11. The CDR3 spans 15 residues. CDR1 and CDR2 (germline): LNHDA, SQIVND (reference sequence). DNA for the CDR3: TGTGCCAGTAGCGGACAGGCCACACCTGGCTACGAGCAGTACTTC. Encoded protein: CASSGQATPGYEQYF.

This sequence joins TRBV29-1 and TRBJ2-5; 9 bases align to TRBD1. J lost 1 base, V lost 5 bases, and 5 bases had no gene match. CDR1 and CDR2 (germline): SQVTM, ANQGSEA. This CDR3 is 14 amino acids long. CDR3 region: CSVWDRAFQETQYF. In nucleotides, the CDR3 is TGCAGCGTTTGGGACAGGGCTTTCCAAGAGACCCAGTACTTC.

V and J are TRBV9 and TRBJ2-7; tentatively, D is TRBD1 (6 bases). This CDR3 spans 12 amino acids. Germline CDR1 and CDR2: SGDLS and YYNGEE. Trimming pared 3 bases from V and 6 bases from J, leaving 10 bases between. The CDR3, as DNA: TGTGCCAGCAGCGGAACAGGGCGCGAGCAGTACTTC. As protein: CASSGTGREQYF.

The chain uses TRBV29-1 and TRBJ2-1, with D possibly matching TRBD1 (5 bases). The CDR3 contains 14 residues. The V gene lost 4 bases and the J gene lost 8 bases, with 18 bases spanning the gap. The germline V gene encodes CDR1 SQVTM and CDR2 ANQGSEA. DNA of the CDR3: TGCAGCGTTGTAGGGGCAACCCTTACCGATGAGCAGTTCTTC. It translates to CSVVGATLTDEQFF.

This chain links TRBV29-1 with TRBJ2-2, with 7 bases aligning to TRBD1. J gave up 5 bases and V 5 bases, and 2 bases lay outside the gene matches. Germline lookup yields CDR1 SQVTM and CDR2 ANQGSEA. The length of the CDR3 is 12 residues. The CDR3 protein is CSVIQGTGELFF. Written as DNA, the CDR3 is TGCAGCGTTATACAGGGGACCGGGGAGCTGTTTTTT.

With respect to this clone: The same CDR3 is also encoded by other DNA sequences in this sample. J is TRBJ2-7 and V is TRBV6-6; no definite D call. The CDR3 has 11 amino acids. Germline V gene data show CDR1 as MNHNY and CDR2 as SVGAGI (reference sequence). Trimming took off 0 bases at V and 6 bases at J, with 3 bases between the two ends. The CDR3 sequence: CASSYSFEQYF. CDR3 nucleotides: TGTGCCAGCAGTTACTCGTTCGAGCAGTACTTC.

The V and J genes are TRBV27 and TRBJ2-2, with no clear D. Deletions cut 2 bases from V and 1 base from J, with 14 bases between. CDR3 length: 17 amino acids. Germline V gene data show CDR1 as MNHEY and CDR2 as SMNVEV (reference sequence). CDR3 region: CASSLTSGRVNTGELFF. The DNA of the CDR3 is TGTGCCAGCAGTTTAACATCGGGTAGAGTGAACACCGGGGAGCTGTTTTTT.

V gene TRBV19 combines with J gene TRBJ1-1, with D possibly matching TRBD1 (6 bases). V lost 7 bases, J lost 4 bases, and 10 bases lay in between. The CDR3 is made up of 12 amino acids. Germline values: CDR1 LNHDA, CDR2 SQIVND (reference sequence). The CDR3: CASKQGGTEAFF. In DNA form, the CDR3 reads TGTGCCAGTAAACAGGGAGGCACTGAAGCTTTCTTT.

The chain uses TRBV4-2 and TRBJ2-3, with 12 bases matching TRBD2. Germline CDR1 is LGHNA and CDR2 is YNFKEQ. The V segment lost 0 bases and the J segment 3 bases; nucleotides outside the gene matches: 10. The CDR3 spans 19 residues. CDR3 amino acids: CASSQDGRPTSGSTDTQYF. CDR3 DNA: TGTGCCAGCAGCCAAGATGGCCGGCCGACTAGCGGGAGTACAGATACGCAGTATTTT.

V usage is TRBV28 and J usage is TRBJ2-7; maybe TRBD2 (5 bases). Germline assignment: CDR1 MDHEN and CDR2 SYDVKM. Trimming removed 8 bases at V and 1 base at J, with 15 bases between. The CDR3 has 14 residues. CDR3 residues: CASGREGLSYEQYF. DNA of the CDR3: TGTGCCAGCGGGAGAGAAGGACTTTCCTACGAGCAGTACTTC.

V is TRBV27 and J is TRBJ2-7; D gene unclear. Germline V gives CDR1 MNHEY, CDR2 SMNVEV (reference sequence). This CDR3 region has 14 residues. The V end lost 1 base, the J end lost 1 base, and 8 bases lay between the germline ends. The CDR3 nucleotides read TGTGCCAGCAGTTTATTGGCTTTGTCCTACGAGCAGTACTTC. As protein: CASSLLALSYEQYF.

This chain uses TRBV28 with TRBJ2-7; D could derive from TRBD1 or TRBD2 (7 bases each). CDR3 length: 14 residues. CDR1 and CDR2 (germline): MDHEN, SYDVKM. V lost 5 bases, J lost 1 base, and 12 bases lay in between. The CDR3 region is CASSGRGPSYEQYF. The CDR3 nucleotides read TGTGCCAGCAGTGGGAGGGGGCCGTCCTACGAGCAGTACTTC.

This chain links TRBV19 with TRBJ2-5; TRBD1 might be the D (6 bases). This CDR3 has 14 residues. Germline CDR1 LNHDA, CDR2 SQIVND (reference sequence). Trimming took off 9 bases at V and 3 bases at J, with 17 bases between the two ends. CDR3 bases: TGTGCCAGCCTAAGACGGGGACAAAAAGAGACCCAGTACTTC. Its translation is CASLRRGQKETQYF.

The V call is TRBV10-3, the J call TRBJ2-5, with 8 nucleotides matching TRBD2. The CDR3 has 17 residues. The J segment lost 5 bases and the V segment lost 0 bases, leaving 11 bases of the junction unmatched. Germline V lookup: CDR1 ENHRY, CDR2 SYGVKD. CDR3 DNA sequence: TGTGCCATCAGTGAGTCCGGGGGTAGCGGGGTCGGTGAGACCCAGTACTTC. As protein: CAISESGGSGVGETQYF.

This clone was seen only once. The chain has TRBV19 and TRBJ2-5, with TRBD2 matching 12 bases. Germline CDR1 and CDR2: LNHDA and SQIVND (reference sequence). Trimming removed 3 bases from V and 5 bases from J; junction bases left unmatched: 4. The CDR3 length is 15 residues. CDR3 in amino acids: CASSIGLAGGETQYF. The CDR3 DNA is TGTGCCAGTAGTATCGGGCTAGCGGGAGGGGAGACCCAGTACTTC.